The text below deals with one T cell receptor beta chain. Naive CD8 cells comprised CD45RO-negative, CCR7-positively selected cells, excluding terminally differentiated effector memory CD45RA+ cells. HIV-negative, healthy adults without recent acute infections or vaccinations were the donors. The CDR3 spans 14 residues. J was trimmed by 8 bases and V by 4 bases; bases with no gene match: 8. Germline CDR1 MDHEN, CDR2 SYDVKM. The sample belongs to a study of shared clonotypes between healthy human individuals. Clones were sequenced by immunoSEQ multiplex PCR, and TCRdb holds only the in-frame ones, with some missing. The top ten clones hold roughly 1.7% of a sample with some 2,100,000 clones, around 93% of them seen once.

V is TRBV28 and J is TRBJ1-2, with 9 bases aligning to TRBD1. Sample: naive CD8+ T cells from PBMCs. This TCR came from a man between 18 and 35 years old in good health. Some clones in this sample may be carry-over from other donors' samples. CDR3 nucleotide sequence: TGTGCCAGCAGTTCCTATAGGGACAGGGACGGCTACACCTTC. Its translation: CASSSYRDRDGYTF.